This TCR beta chain emerged from a study of OX40 agonist ivuxolimab in advanced cancers. Overall study context: Roughly two fifths of patients had received prior checkpoint inhibitor therapy.

Note on this clone: The antigen is not known.

Study conclusions and caveats: Among expanded peripheral T cells, antigen specificity went undetermined.

Assay used: immunoSEQ multiplex PCR; TCRdb lists only in-frame clones, some missing. The sample contains around 100,000 clones, around 93% of which appear only once. Samples of blood were obtained at baseline, on cycle 4 day 1, and on cycle 7 day 1. After removal of 8 bases from V and 5 bases from J, the junction contained 15 bases not matched to a gene. CDR3 length: 15 residues. Germline CDR1 is SGHNT and CDR2 is YENEEA. Sequenced here: CD4+ or CD8+ T cells sorted from blood, sampled in a trial of the OX40 agonist ivuxolimab. This sequence joins TRBV11-3 and TRBJ2-7, with 7 bases lining up with TRBD2. The TCR originated in an adult with an advanced solid tumor such as melanoma, head and neck, liver or kidney cancer. The CDR3 DNA follows: TGTGCCAGCTCCAGAGGCGGGAGTCTTTCCCACGAGCAGTACTTC. Translated, it gives CASSRGGSLSHEQYF.